The clone carrying this T cell receptor (beta chain) was observed a single time. Its antigen is not known. Produced via immunoSEQ multiplex PCR; TCRdb's table is partial and in-frame only. This table holds some 200,000 clones, around 90% found once. This entry comes from a study of T cell responses to AZD1222 COVID-19 vaccine. Points from the study as a whole: No day 14 peak samples; only post-peak repertoires were characterized. Only five or six individuals given AZD1222 were seropositive at baseline.

CDR1 is LGHNA, CDR2 YSLEER, per germline. The germline V and J ends were trimmed by 1 base and 6 bases, with 10 bases remaining between them. This CDR3 comprises 13 residues. This TCR derives from an adult who received the AZD1222 COVID-19 vaccine. The gene calls are TRBV4-3 and TRBJ2-7, with D hard to call. Sequences were derived from peripheral blood, sampled 28 days after the second AZD1222 dose. The CDR3 DNA is TGCGCCAGCAGCCAAGGTTCCACGGGCGAGCAGTACTTC. Its translation: CASSQGSTGEQYF.